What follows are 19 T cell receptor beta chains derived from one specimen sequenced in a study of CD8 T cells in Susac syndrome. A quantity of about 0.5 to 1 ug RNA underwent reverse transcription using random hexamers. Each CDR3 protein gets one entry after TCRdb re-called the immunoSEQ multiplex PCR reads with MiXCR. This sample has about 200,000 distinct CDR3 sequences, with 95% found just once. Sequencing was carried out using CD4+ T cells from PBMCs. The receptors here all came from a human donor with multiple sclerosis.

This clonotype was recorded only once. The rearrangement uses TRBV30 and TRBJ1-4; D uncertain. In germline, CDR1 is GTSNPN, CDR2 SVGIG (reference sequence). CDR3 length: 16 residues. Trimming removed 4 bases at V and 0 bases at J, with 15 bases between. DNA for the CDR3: TGTGCCTGGAACCCGGGGAAGCAGGCAACTAATGAAAAACTGTTTTTT. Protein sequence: CAWNPGKQATNEKLFF.

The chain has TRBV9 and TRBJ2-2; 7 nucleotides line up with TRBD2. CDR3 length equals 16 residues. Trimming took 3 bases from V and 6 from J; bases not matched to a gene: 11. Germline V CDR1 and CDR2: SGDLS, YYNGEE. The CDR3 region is CASSETSRVSAGELFF. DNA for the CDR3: TGTGCCAGCAGCGAGACTAGCAGAGTATCGGCCGGGGAGCTGTTTTTT.

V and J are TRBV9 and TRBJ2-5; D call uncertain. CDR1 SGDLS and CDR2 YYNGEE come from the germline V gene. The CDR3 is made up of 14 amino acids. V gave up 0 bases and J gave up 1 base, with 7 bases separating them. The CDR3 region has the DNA TGTGCCAGCAGCGTAGTAGGCGGCCAAGAGACCCAGTACTTC. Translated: CASSVVGGQETQYF.

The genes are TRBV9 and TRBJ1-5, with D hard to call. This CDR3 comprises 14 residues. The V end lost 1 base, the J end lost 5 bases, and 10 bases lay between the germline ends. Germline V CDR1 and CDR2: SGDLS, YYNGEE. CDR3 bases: TGTGCCAGCAGCGTACAAGGGATGCATCAGCCCCAGCATTTT. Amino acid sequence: CASSVQGMHQPQHF.

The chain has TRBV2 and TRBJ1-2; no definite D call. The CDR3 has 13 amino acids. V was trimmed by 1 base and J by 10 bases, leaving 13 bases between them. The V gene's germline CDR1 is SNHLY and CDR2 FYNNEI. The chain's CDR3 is CASSEGRNHDYTF. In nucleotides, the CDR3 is TGTGCCAGCAGTGAAGGACGGAACCATGACTACACCTTC.

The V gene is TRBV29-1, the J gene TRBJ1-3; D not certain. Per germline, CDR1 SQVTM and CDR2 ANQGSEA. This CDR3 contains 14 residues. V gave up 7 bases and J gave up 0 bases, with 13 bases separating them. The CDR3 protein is CSAQVPLSGNTIYF. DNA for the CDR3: TGCAGCGCCCAGGTCCCACTCTCTGGAAACACCATATATTTT.

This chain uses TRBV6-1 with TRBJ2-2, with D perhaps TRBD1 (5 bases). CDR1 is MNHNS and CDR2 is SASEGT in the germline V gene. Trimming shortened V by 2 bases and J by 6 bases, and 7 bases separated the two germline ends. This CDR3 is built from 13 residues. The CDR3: CASSESRAGELFF. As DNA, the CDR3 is TGTGCCAGCAGTGAATCCAGGGCCGGGGAGCTGTTTTTT.

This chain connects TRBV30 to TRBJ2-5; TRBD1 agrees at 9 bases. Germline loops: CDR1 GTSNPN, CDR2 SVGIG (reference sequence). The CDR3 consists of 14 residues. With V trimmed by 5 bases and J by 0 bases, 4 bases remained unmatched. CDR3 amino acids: CAWGGQGYQETQYF. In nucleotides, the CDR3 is TGTGCCTGGGGCGGACAGGGGTACCAAGAGACCCAGTACTTC.

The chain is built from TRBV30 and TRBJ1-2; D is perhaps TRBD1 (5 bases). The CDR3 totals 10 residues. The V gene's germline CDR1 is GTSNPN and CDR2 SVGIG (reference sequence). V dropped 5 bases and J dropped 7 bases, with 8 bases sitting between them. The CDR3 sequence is CAWGTSGYTF. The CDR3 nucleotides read TGTGCCTGGGGGACGAGTGGCTACACCTTC. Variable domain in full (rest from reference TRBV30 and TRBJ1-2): SQTIHQWPATLVQPVGSPLSLECTVEGTSNPNLYWYRQAAGRGLQLLFYSVGIGQISSEVPQNLSASRPQDRQFILSSKKLLLSDSGFYLCAWGTSGYTFGSGTRLTVV.

The CDR3 is CAGGAWQETQYF. The CDR3 DNA follows: TGTGCCGGGGGGGCCTGGCAGGAGACCCAGTACTTC. V is TRBV30 and J is TRBJ2-5, with D perhaps matching TRBD2 (7 bases). The CDR3 consists of 12 residues. Trimming removed 8 bases from V and 5 bases from J, with 15 bases in between. Germline lookup yields CDR1 GTSNPN and CDR2 SVGIG (reference sequence).

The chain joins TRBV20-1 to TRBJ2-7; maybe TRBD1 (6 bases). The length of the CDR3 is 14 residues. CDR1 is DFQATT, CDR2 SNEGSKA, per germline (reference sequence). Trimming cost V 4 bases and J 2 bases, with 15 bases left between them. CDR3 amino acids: CSAIRGAGAYEQYF. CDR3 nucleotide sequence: TGCAGTGCTATCCGTGGGGCAGGGGCCTACGAGCAGTACTTC.

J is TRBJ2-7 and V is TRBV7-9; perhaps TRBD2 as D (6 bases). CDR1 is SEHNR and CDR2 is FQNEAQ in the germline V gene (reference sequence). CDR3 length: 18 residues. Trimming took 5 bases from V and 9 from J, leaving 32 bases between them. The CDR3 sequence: CASSPRVRKTDDVEGQYF. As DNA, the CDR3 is TGTGCCAGCAGCCCCCGCGTCAGAAAGACCGACGACGTGGAGGGGCAGTACTTC.

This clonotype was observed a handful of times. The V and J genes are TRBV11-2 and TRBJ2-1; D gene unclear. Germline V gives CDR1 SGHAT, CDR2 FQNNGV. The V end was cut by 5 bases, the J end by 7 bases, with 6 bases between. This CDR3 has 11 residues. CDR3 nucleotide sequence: TGTGCCAGCAGCCGCGGAAATGAGCAGTTCTTC. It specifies CASSRGNEQFF. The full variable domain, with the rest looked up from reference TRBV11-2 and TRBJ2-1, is EAGVAQSPRYKIIEKRQSVAFWCNPISGHATLYWYQQILGQGPKLLIQFQNNGVVDDSQLPKDRFSAERLKGVDSTLKIQPAKLEDSAVYLCASSRGNEQFFGPGTRLTVL.

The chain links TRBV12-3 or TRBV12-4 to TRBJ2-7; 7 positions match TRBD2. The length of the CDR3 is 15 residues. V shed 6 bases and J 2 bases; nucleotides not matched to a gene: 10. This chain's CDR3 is CASSRFGGTTYEQYF. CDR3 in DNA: TGTGCCAGCAGCCGCTTTGGGGGGACTACCTACGAGCAGTACTTC.

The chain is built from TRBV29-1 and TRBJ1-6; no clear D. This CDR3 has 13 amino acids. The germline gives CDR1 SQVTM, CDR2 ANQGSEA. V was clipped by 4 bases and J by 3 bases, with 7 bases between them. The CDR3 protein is CSVGPDYNSPLHF. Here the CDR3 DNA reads TGCAGCGTTGGTCCAGACTATAATTCACCCCTCCACTTT.

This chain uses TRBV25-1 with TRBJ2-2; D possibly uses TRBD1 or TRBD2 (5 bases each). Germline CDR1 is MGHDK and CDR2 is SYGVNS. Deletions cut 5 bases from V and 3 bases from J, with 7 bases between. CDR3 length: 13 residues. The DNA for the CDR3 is TGTGCCAGCAGTTGGGGACACACCGGGGAGCTGTTTTTT. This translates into CASSWGHTGELFF.

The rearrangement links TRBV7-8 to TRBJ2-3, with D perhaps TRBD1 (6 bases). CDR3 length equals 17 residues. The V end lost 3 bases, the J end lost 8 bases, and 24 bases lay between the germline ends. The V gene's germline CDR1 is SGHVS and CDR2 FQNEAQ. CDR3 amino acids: CASSFTRQALRGGTQYF. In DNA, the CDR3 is TGTGCCAGCAGCTTCACACGACAGGCCCTGAGGGGCGGTACGCAGTATTTT.

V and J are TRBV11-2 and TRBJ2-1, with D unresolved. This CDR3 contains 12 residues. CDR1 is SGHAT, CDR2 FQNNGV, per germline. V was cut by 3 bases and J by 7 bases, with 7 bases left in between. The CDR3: CASSFLGNEQFF. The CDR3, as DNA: TGTGCCAGCAGCTTTTTAGGAAATGAGCAGTTCTTC.

CDR3 sequence (DNA): TGCAGTGCTAGCCCTACTACGACGAGCACAGATACGCAGTATTTT. It codes for CSASPTTTSTDTQYF. The chain uses TRBV20-1 and TRBJ2-3; D is unclear. Looked up from germline, CDR1 is DFQATT and CDR2 is SNEGSKA (reference sequence). V lost 3 bases and J lost 0, with 13 bases in between. The CDR3 runs to 15 residues.